The entry that follows covers one TCR beta chain sequence. Clones were sequenced by immunoSEQ multiplex PCR, and TCRdb holds only the in-frame ones, with some missing. The sample yields 200,000 to 300,000 clones, over 70% seen once. The data derive from a study of blood T cell repertoires in COVID-19. Overall study context: Sources were T cells, B-cell-depleted T cells, or PBMCs; the material itself was cDNA or gDNA.

Germline trimming cut 5 bases from V and 2 bases from J; bases unmatched to any gene: 12. Germline V gene sequence: CDR1 LGHDT, CDR2 YNNKEL (reference sequence). The CDR3 has 17 residues. The material sequenced was peripheral blood. The genes are TRBV3-1 (or the pseudogene TRBV3-2) and TRBJ2-7; TRBD2 matches 10 bases. This sequence was found in an elderly woman with acute or convalescent COVID-19. As DNA, the CDR3 is TGTGCCAGCAGCTCCAACATCTTAACTAGCGGGACCTACGAGCAGTACTTC. Translated: CASSSNILTSGTYEQYF.